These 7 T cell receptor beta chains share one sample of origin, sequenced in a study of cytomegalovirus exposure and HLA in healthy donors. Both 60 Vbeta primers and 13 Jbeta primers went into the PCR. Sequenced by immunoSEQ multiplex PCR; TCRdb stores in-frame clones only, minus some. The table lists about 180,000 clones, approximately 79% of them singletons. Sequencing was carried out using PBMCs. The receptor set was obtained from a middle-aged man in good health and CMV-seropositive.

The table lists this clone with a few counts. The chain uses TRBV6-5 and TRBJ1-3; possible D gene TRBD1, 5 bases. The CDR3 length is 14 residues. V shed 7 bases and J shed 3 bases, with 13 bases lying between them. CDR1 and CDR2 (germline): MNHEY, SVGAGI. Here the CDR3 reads CASKGLGGGNTIYF. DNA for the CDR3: TGTGCCAGCAAGGGGCTAGGTGGTGGAAACACCATATATTTT.

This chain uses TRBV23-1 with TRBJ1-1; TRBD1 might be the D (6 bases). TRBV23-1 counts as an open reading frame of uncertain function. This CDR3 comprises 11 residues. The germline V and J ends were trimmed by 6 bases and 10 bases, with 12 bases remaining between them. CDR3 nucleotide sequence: TGCGCCAGCAGCCGAGAAGGGGGAGCTTTCTTT. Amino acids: CASSREGGAFF.

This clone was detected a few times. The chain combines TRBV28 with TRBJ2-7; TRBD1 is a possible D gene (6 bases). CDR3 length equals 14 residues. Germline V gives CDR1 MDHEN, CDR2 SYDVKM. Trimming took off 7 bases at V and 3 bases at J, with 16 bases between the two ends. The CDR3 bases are TGTGCCAGCACCTCAGGGGTTACCCACTACGAGCAGTACTTC. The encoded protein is CASTSGVTHYEQYF.

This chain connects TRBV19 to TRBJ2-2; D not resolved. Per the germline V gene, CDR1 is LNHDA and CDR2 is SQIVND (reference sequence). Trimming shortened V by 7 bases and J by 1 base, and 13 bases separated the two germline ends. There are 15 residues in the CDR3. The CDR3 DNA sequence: TGTGCCAGTACCCCCCGGGTCTGGAACACCGGGGAGCTGTTTTTT. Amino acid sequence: CASTPRVWNTGELFF.

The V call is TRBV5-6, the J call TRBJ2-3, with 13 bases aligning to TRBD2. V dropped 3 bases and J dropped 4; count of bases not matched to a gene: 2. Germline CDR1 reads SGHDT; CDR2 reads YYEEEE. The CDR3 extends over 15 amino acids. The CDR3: CASSSGLAGADTQYF. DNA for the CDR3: TGTGCCAGCAGCTCCGGACTAGCGGGAGCAGATACGCAGTATTTT. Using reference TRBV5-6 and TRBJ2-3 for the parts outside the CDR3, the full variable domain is DAGVTQSPTHLIKTRGQQVTLRCSPKSGHDTVSWYQQALGQGPQFIFQYYEEEERQRGNFPDRFSGHQFPNYSSELNVNALLLGDSALYLCASSSGLAGADTQYFGPGTRLTVL.

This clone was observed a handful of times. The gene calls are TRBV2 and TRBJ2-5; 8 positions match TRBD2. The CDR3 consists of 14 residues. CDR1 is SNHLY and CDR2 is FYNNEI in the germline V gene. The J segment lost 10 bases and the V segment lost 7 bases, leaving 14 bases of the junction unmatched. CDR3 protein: CASTDGTSAGGQYF. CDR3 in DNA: TGTGCCAGCACCGACGGGACTAGTGCGGGGGGCCAGTACTTC.

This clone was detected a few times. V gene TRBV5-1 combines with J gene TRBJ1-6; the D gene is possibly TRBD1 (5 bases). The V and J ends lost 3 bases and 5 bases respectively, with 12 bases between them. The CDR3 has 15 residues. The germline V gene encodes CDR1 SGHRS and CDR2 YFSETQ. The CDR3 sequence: CASSSARADNSPLHF. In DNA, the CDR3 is TGCGCCAGCAGCTCGGCCAGGGCAGATAATTCACCCCTCCACTTT.